The rows below give T cell receptor beta chains drawn from one sample of a study of PD-L1 blockade in urothelial cancer. Repertoires were generated with immunoSEQ multiplex PCR, while TCRdb's copy carries only in-frame clones and drops some. Of about 56,000 clones in the sample, 65% to 90% were seen once. The material was PBMCs, obtained around atezolizumab (anti-PD-L1) treatment. Receptors originate from a man in his 70s with urothelial cancer. Both conserved end residues are part of each CDR3. D genes are given only for firm matches. Only some rows state a clone size, as once, few, many or a class for expanded clones.

d_call: -
v_call: TRBV27
j_call: TRBJ1-2
clone_size: -
cdr3_nt: TGTGCCAGCAGTTTCCTCGGACAGTATGGCTACACCTTC
cdr3_aa: CASSFLGQYGYTF

d_call: -
v_call: TRBV4-1
j_call: TRBJ2-7
clone_size: -
cdr3_nt: TGCGCCAGCAGCCAGGAACAGGGCTGGTCCTACGAGCAGTACTTC
cdr3_aa: CASSQEQGWSYEQYF

d_call: -
v_call: TRBV9
j_call: TRBJ2-7
clone_size: few
cdr3_nt: TGTGCCAGCAGCCAGGGCGGCTACTACGAGCAGTACTTC
cdr3_aa: CASSQGGYYEQYF

d_call: TRBD1
v_call: TRBV7-9
j_call: TRBJ2-1
clone_size: -
cdr3_nt: TGTGCCAGCAGCTTAGGACAGGGGGGCGGCAATGAGCAGTTCTTC
cdr3_aa: CASSLGQGGGNEQFF

d_call: -
v_call: TRBV18
j_call: TRBJ2-5
clone_size: -
cdr3_nt: TGTGCCAGCTCACCACCTAGCCCCATGGAGACCCAGTACTTC
cdr3_aa: CASSPPSPMETQYF

d_call: TRBD2
v_call: TRBV9
j_call: TRBJ2-3
clone_size: -
cdr3_nt: TGTGCCAGCAGCGGCCGGGACTACCTCACAGATACGCAGTATTTT
cdr3_aa: CASSGRDYLTDTQYF

d_call: TRBD2
v_call: TRBV27
j_call: TRBJ2-5
clone_size: -
cdr3_nt: TGTGCCAGCAGTTTAGGTACTAGCGGAGCCTCAGAGACCCAGTACTTC
cdr3_aa: CASSLGTSGASETQYF

d_call: -
v_call: TRBV19
j_call: TRBJ1-5
clone_size: -
cdr3_nt: TGTGCCAGTAGTACGGACAACTCTGGGCAGCCCCAGCATTTT
cdr3_aa: CASSTDNSGQPQHF

d_call: TRBD2
v_call: TRBV13
j_call: TRBJ2-1
clone_size: -
cdr3_nt: TGTGCCAGCAGCCTCCTAGCGGCTCCTGGCAATGAGCAGTTCTTC
cdr3_aa: CASSLLAAPGNEQFF

d_call: -
v_call: TRBV11-3
j_call: TRBJ2-3
clone_size: -
cdr3_nt: TGTGCCAGCAGCTCTACGGGGGATACGCAGTATTTT
cdr3_aa: CASSSTGDTQYF

d_call: TRBD1
v_call: TRBV2
j_call: TRBJ1-2
clone_size: -
cdr3_nt: TGTGCCAGCAGTCCGGGACAGTCGACTAACTATGGCTACACCTTC
cdr3_aa: CASSPGQSTNYGYTF

d_call: TRBD1
v_call: TRBV19
j_call: TRBJ1-4
clone_size: -
cdr3_nt: TGTGCCAGTAGTCCCCGACAGGGATCAAATGAAAAACTGTTTTTT
cdr3_aa: CASSPRQGSNEKLFF

d_call: TRBD2
v_call: TRBV27
j_call: TRBJ2-7
clone_size: -
cdr3_nt: TGTGCCAGCAGTCCCGGGACTAGCGGGAGGGCCTACGAGCAGTACTTC
cdr3_aa: CASSPGTSGRAYEQYF

d_call: TRBD2
v_call: TRBV19
j_call: TRBJ2-7
clone_size: -
cdr3_nt: TGTGCCAGTAGTATAGCGGGTCTAGCGGCAGACTCCTACGAGCAGTACTTC
cdr3_aa: CASSIAGLAADSYEQYF

d_call: -
v_call: TRBV30
j_call: TRBJ1-3
clone_size: -
cdr3_nt: TGTGCCTGGATCACGAGTCGGGGTGGAAACACCATATATTTT
cdr3_aa: CAWITSRGGNTIYF

d_call: -
v_call: TRBV29-1
j_call: TRBJ2-4
clone_size: -
cdr3_nt: TGCAGCGTGATGGGGTTCCCGGGACAATGGGACATTCAGTACTTC
cdr3_aa: CSVMGFPGQWDIQYF

d_call: TRBD1
v_call: TRBV5-1
j_call: TRBJ2-7
clone_size: -
cdr3_nt: TGCGCCAGCAGCGGGACAGGAACCTACGAGCAGTACTTC
cdr3_aa: CASSGTGTYEQYF

d_call: -
v_call: TRBV4-1
j_call: TRBJ1-2
clone_size: -
cdr3_nt: TGCGCCAGCAGCCAAGTTGGCGGTGATGGCTACACCTTC
cdr3_aa: CASSQVGGDGYTF

d_call: -
v_call: TRBV6-1
j_call: TRBJ1-5
clone_size: -
cdr3_nt: TGTGCCAGCAGTGAGGTTTTGGCGGGGGGCAATCAGCCCCAGCATTTT
cdr3_aa: CASSEVLAGGNQPQHF

d_call: -
v_call: TRBV7-3
j_call: TRBJ2-1
clone_size: few
cdr3_nt: TGTGCCAGCAGCTTAGGTGGCGGATACAATGAGCAGTTCTTC
cdr3_aa: CASSLGGGYNEQFF

d_call: -
v_call: TRBV18
j_call: TRBJ2-3
clone_size: -
cdr3_nt: TGTGCCAGCTCCGCCGGGGGTACGCAGTATTTT
cdr3_aa: CASSAGGTQYF

d_call: -
v_call: TRBV4-1
j_call: TRBJ2-7
clone_size: -
cdr3_nt: TGCGCCAGCAGCCAAGGAAATACTAGCTTCAGCCCCTACGAGCAGTACTTC
cdr3_aa: CASSQGNTSFSPYEQYF

d_call: TRBD1
v_call: TRBV9
j_call: TRBJ1-2
clone_size: -
cdr3_nt: TGTGCCAGCAGCGTAGATCCGGGACAGGGTAATAGTTATGGCTACACCTTC
cdr3_aa: CASSVDPGQGNSYGYTF

d_call: -
v_call: TRBV5-1
j_call: TRBJ1-1
clone_size: few
cdr3_nt: TGCGCCAGCAGCCTCTCCGGACAGACCCCAGGGAAAGCTTTCTTT
cdr3_aa: CASSLSGQTPGKAFF

d_call: TRBD1
v_call: TRBV28
j_call: TRBJ1-1
clone_size: -
cdr3_nt: TGTGCCAGTAGAAGGGGGCAGACTGAAGCTTTCTTT
cdr3_aa: CASRRGQTEAFF

d_call: TRBD2
v_call: TRBV10-3
j_call: TRBJ2-1
clone_size: -
cdr3_nt: TGTGCCATCAGTGGGGTCGCGGGAGAGGGCGAGCAGTTCTTC
cdr3_aa: CAISGVAGEGEQFF

d_call: TRBD2
v_call: TRBV18
j_call: TRBJ2-5
clone_size: -
cdr3_nt: TGTGCCAGCTCACCACCGGGTGCGGGAGAGAAAGAGACCCAGTACTTC
cdr3_aa: CASSPPGAGEKETQYF

d_call: -
v_call: TRBV30
j_call: TRBJ2-1
clone_size: few
cdr3_nt: TGTGCCTGGAGTTCTACTTACAATGAGCAGTTCTTC
cdr3_aa: CAWSSTYNEQFF

d_call: TRBD1
v_call: TRBV2
j_call: TRBJ1-6
clone_size: -
cdr3_nt: TGTGCCAGCAGTGAGGGCGACAGGGGATCTACACCCCTCCACTTT
cdr3_aa: CASSEGDRGSTPLHF

d_call: TRBD2
v_call: TRBV7-3
j_call: TRBJ2-1
clone_size: -
cdr3_nt: TGTGCCAGCAGCTCAATCGGGGGGGAGCAGTTCTTC
cdr3_aa: CASSSIGGEQFF

d_call: -
v_call: TRBV19
j_call: TRBJ1-2
clone_size: -
cdr3_nt: TGTGCCAGTAGTCAAGCACAGGGATATGGCTACACCTTC
cdr3_aa: CASSQAQGYGYTF